The next 30 T cell receptor beta chains were all read from a single sample in a study of beta chain features in type 1 diabetes. Study-level results: Among all four CD4+ subsets, Type 1 diabetes patients had TCRB CDR3s that were moderately but significantly shorter.

Antigens of these TCRs are unknown. Investigators reverse transcribed all isolated RNA, so they sequenced expressed TCRB transcripts. Here immunoSEQ multiplex PCR was the method, and the copy in TCRdb shows in-frame clones only, minus some. Of hundreds of thousands of clones detected, about 14% appear once; the ten largest clones hold less than 0.04%. Sample: naive CD4+ T cells from blood. These receptors originate from a young man with type 1 diabetes.

The genes are TRBV30 and TRBJ2-3; the D is unclear. This CDR3 region has 13 residues. V was trimmed by 0 bases and J by 3 bases, leaving 7 bases between them. From germline, CDR1 is GTSNPN and CDR2 SVGIG (reference sequence). CDR3 in amino acids: CAWSVGETDTQYF. For the CDR3, the DNA is TGTGCCTGGAGTGTAGGTGAGACAGATACGCAGTATTTT.

The genes are TRBV15 and TRBJ2-5; D unclear. V was cut by 0 bases and J by 5 bases, with 7 bases left in between. The CDR3 totals 13 residues. Looked up from germline, CDR1 is LNHNV and CDR2 is YYDKDF (reference sequence). For the CDR3, the DNA is TGTGCCACCAGCAGAGATCGCTGGGAGACCCAGTACTTC. This codes for CATSRDRWETQYF. The full variable domain, its missing parts supplied by reference TRBV15 and TRBJ2-5, is DAMVIQNPRYQVTQFGKPVTLSCSQTLNHNVMYWYQQKSSQAPKLLFHYYDKDFNNEADTPDNFQSRRPNTSFCFLDIRSPGLGDTAMYLCATSRDRWETQYFGPGTRLLVL.

This sequence joins TRBV11-2 and TRBJ2-4; 9 positions agree with TRBD2. This CDR3 region has 13 residues. The germline V gene has CDR1 SGHAT and CDR2 FQNNGV. Germline trimming cut 8 bases from V and 6 bases from J; bases unmatched to any gene: 5. The CDR3 spells CASQTSGRNIQYF. CDR3 sequence (DNA): TGTGCCAGCCAGACTAGCGGACGAAACATTCAGTACTTC. Drawing the rest from reference TRBV11-2 and TRBJ2-4, the complete variable domain is EAGVAQSPRYKIIEKRQSVAFWCNPISGHATLYWYQQILGQGPKLLIQFQNNGVVDDSQLPKDRFSAERLKGVDSTLKIQPAKLEDSAVYLCASQTSGRNIQYFGAGTRLSVL.

This clone was counted between two and nine times. V and J are TRBV5-6 and TRBJ2-1; no clear D. The CDR3 contains 16 residues. Trimming removed 1 base at V and 0 bases at J, with 11 bases between. Germline CDR1 is SGHDT and CDR2 is YYEEEE. CDR3: CASSLWRSSSYNEQFF. The CDR3 region has the DNA TGTGCCAGCAGCTTGTGGCGTTCGAGCTCCTACAATGAGCAGTTCTTC. Drawing the rest from reference TRBV5-6 and TRBJ2-1, the complete variable domain is DAGVTQSPTHLIKTRGQQVTLRCSPKSGHDTVSWYQQALGQGPQFIFQYYEEEERQRGNFPDRFSGHQFPNYSSELNVNALLLGDSALYLCASSLWRSSSYNEQFFGPGTRLTVL.

A few counts support this clone. The rearrangement joins TRBV2 to TRBJ2-5; TRBD2 agrees at 14 bases. Germline V gives CDR1 SNHLY, CDR2 FYNNEI. Germline trimming cut 4 bases from V and 9 bases from J; bases unmatched to any gene: 7. The CDR3 is 15 residues long. CDR3 loop: CASSGVVTSGGAQYF. For the CDR3, the DNA is TGTGCCAGCAGTGGTGTCGTGACTAGCGGGGGGGCCCAGTACTTC.

The chain employs TRBV7-9 and TRBJ2-7; 12 bases agree with TRBD2. The CDR3 is 17 residues long. The J segment lost 4 bases and the V segment lost 5 bases, leaving 12 bases of the junction unmatched. The V gene's germline CDR1 is SEHNR and CDR2 FQNEAQ (reference sequence). The CDR3 DNA sequence: TGTGCCAGCAGCCCCGGACTAGCGGGGCCCAAAGGGTACGAGCAGTACTTC. This translates into CASSPGLAGPKGYEQYF.

Only a few counts were recorded for this clone. The chain has TRBV5-1 and TRBJ2-7; TRBD1 aligns across 9 bases. Germline loops: CDR1 SGHRS, CDR2 YFSETQ. The J segment lost 5 bases and the V segment lost 4 bases, leaving 7 bases of the junction unmatched. This CDR3 spans 14 amino acids. The CDR3 DNA reads TGCGCCAGCAGCCTTGGGACAGGGTCGGACGAGCAGTACTTC. Protein: CASSLGTGSDEQYF. The full variable domain, with the rest looked up from reference TRBV5-1 and TRBJ2-7, is KAGVTQTPRYLIKTRGQQVTLSCSPISGHRSVSWYQQTPGQGLQFLFEYFSETQRNKGNFPGRFSGRQFSNSRSEMNVSTLELGDSALYLCASSLGTGSDEQYFGPGTRLTVT.

This CDR3 reads CASSQDWQGVAFF. The CDR3 region has the DNA TGCGCCAGCAGCCAAGATTGGCAGGGCGTAGCTTTCTTT. The chain is built from TRBV4-3 and TRBJ1-1; TRBD1 might be the D (5 bases). The CDR3 covers 13 residues. Germline CDR1 is LGHNA and CDR2 is YSLEER. V shed 0 bases and J shed 10 bases, with 12 bases lying between them.

This clone has just a few counts. The chain links TRBV28 to TRBJ1-1; D might be TRBD1 (5 bases). Germline loops: CDR1 MDHEN, CDR2 SYDVKM. Between the trimmed V and J ends, which lost 7 bases and 1 base, there was a span of 19 bases. This CDR3 region has 16 residues. CDR3 DNA: TGTGCCAGCAAACCGATTCTTTCGACAGCGAACACTGAAGCTTTCTTT. It specifies CASKPILSTANTEAFF. The full variable domain, in which reference TRBV28 and TRBJ1-1 provide the parts outside the CDR3, is DVKVTQSSRYLVKRTGEKVFLECVQDMDHENMFWYRQDPGLGLRLIYFSYDVKMKEKGDIPEGYSVSREKKERFSLILESASTNQTSMYLCASKPILSTANTEAFFGQGTRLTVV.

This sequence joins TRBV27 and TRBJ2-1, with 8 positions matching TRBD2. CDR1 is MNHEY, CDR2 SMNVEV, per germline (reference sequence). This CDR3 has 14 amino acids. V dropped 2 bases and J dropped 6; count of bases not matched to a gene: 3. CDR3 protein: CASSLGGTSNEQFF. CDR3 nucleotides: TGTGCCAGCAGTTTAGGCGGGACTAGCAATGAGCAGTTCTTC.

This clone has just a few counts. This sequence joins TRBV29-1 and TRBJ2-1; TRBD2 matches at 7 bases. Germline V lookup: CDR1 SQVTM, CDR2 ANQGSEA. This CDR3 spans 13 amino acids. Trimming removed 3 bases from V and 6 bases from J; junction bases left unmatched: 5. The CDR3: CSVEGLYSNEQFF. DNA for the CDR3: TGCAGCGTTGAGGGACTATACTCCAATGAGCAGTTCTTC.

This CDR3 reads CARGGQGGQPQHF. As DNA, the CDR3 is TGTGCCAGGGGTGGGCAGGGTGGACAGCCCCAGCATTTT. This chain connects TRBV27 to TRBJ1-5, with D possibly TRBD1 on 5 matching bases. Between the trimmed V and J ends, which lost 9 bases and 7 bases, there was a span of 16 bases. This CDR3 is 13 amino acids long. Per the germline V gene, CDR1 is MNHEY and CDR2 is SMNVEV (reference sequence).

This chain joins TRBV5-6 and TRBJ2-1; D is undetermined. This CDR3 contains 12 residues. Between the trimmed V and J ends, which lost 2 bases and 9 bases, there was a span of 9 bases. Germline loops: CDR1 SGHDT, CDR2 YYEEEE. CDR3 amino acids: CASSFKEFEQFF. The DNA of the CDR3 is TGTGCCAGCAGCTTCAAGGAGTTTGAGCAGTTCTTC.

This clone was seen more than once but under ten times. The chain is built from TRBV7-2 and TRBJ1-2, with 8 bases aligning to TRBD1. Germline V gene sequence: CDR1 SGHTA, CDR2 FQGNSA. Trimming at V came to 7 bases and at J to 4 bases, leaving 11 bases not matched to a gene. The CDR3 loop spans 15 amino acids. CDR3 sequence reads: CASTKARGLSYGYTF. DNA of the CDR3: TGTGCCAGCACAAAGGCCAGGGGGCTGAGCTATGGCTACACCTTC.

This clone was seen more than once but under ten times. V and J are TRBV11-1 and TRBJ2-1; maybe TRBD2 (5 bases). V was shortened by 4 bases and J by 4 bases, with 5 bases between the two germline ends. Germline CDR1 SGHAT, CDR2 FQDESV (reference sequence). The CDR3 has 12 residues. This CDR3 reads CASSWEYNEQFF. CDR3 DNA: TGTGCCAGCAGCTGGGAGTACAATGAGCAGTTCTTC.

This clone was seen a handful of times. The chain couples TRBV29-1 to TRBJ1-3; D perhaps matches TRBD1 (6 bases). Per the germline V gene, CDR1 is SQVTM and CDR2 is ANQGSEA. This CDR3 has 14 residues. Trimming pared 2 bases from V and 4 bases from J, leaving 12 bases between. CDR3 protein: CSVEPRGHGNTIYF. The CDR3 nucleotides are TGCAGCGTTGAACCTAGGGGACACGGAAACACCATATATTTT.

In this sample, this clone turned up a few times. This chain joins TRBV7-9 and TRBJ1-2; the D gene is possibly TRBD1 (5 bases). V lost 0 bases and J lost 6, with 11 bases in between. This CDR3 spans 14 amino acids. The V gene's germline CDR1 is SEHNR and CDR2 FQNEAQ (reference sequence). Here the CDR3 DNA reads TGTGCCAGCAGCTTAGCGAGTAGAGGGGATGGCTACACCTTC. This gives the protein CASSLASRGDGYTF.

The gene calls are TRBV28 and TRBJ2-7; 11 bases line up with TRBD1. CDR3 length: 16 amino acids. Per germline, CDR1 MDHEN and CDR2 SYDVKM. V lost 5 bases to trimming and J lost 4 bases; unmatched junction nucleotides: 10. For the CDR3, the DNA is TGTGCCAGCAGTCCTCCCCCGGGACAGGGGGTGTACGAGCAGTACTTC. Its protein product is CASSPPPGQGVYEQYF.

The V call is TRBV29-1, the J call TRBJ1-1; a possible D gene is TRBD1 (5 bases). Germline CDR1 and CDR2: SQVTM and ANQGSEA. V lost 4 bases, J lost 1 base, and 16 bases lay in between. The CDR3 covers 15 residues. The CDR3 here is CSVAGWQGPNTEAFF. CDR3 nucleotide sequence: TGCAGCGTTGCAGGGTGGCAGGGACCGAACACTGAAGCTTTCTTT.

The V gene is TRBV7-9, the J gene TRBJ2-1; 9 bases agree with TRBD1. The J segment lost 4 bases and the V segment lost 5 bases, leaving 9 bases of the junction unmatched. This CDR3 comprises 16 residues. Germline CDR1 and CDR2: SEHNR and FQNEAQ (reference sequence). The CDR3 is CASSLLQGASYNEQFF. DNA for the CDR3: TGTGCCAGCAGCCTACTACAGGGGGCCTCTTACAATGAGCAGTTCTTC.

This clone was counted a few times. The rearrangement joins TRBV25-1 to TRBJ1-5; no clear D gene. In germline, CDR1 is MGHDK, CDR2 SYGVNS. The germline V and J ends were trimmed by 0 bases and 0 bases, with 0 bases remaining between them. The CDR3 length is 13 residues. In nucleotides, the CDR3 is TGTGCCAGCAGTGAATATAGCAATCAGCCCCAGCATTTT. It codes for CASSEYSNQPQHF.

This clone occurred a few times. The chain recombines TRBV28 with TRBJ1-2; D ambiguous. The CDR3 length is 12 residues. Trimming left V 5 bases short and J 9 bases short, with 13 bases between. CDR1 is MDHEN, CDR2 SYDVKM, per germline. The CDR3 spells CASSAPRMSYTF. Here the CDR3 DNA reads TGTGCCAGCAGTGCCCCTCGGATGAGCTACACCTTC.

There are a few counts of this clone. V usage is TRBV4-1 and J usage is TRBJ2-1; 7 positions match TRBD2. J was trimmed by 14 bases and V by 0 bases; bases with no gene match: 10. The germline V gene encodes CDR1 MGHRA and CDR2 YSYEKL. The CDR3 runs 14 residues. CDR3 coding DNA: TGCGCCAGCAGCCAAGATCTAATGGGGCGGGAGAAGTTCTTC. This gives the protein CASSQDLMGREKFF.

The chain carries TRBV18 and TRBJ2-6, with D hard to call. Trimming removed 1 base from V and 4 bases from J, with 11 bases in between. CDR3 length equals 16 residues. Per germline, CDR1 KGHSH and CDR2 LQKENI. The CDR3 bases are TGTGCCAGCTCACCACTAAAAACTAAAGGGGCCAACGTCCTGACTTTC. Translation: CASSPLKTKGANVLTF.

Only a few counts were recorded for this clone. This sequence joins TRBV6-6 and TRBJ2-2; tentatively, D is TRBD1 (6 bases). Germline loops: CDR1 MNHNY, CDR2 SVGAGI (reference sequence). V dropped 6 bases and J dropped 0 bases, with 11 bases sitting between them. The CDR3 has 15 amino acids. The CDR3 loop is CASRPQGTNTGELFF. The DNA for the CDR3 is TGTGCCAGCAGGCCACAGGGAACGAACACCGGGGAGCTGTTTTTT.

This clone appeared a few times. One end of the junction does not line up with germline, which may come from a read error. V is TRBV2 and J is TRBJ1-1; 7 bases map to TRBD1. This CDR3 has 15 amino acids. CDR1 and CDR2 from the germline V gene are SNHLY and FYNNEI. CDR3 in amino acids: CASSERGQMNAEAFF. The DNA for the CDR3 is TGTGCCAGCAGTGAGAGGGGGCAGATGAACGCTGAAGCTTTCTTT.

The chain employs TRBV7-2 and TRBJ1-2, with D maybe TRBD1 (6 bases). Trimming shortened V by 4 bases and J by 6 bases, and 12 bases separated the two germline ends. The CDR3 totals 13 residues. The V gene's germline CDR1 is SGHTA and CDR2 FQGNSA. DNA of the CDR3: TGTGCCAGCAGCTACCGGACAGAGAATGGCTACACCTTC. This translates into CASSYRTENGYTF.

There are a few counts of this clone. This chain connects TRBV5-6 to TRBJ1-2; no firm D call. CDR3 length: 13 amino acids. Between the trimmed V and J ends, which lost 5 bases and 5 bases, there was a span of 13 bases. Per germline, CDR1 SGHDT and CDR2 YYEEEE. The CDR3, as DNA: TGTGCCAGCAGGCTGACACGGCTATATGGCTACACCTTC. Its protein product is CASRLTRLYGYTF.

The J gene is TRBJ2-3, the V gene TRBV6-5; D call uncertain. CDR1 is MNHEY and CDR2 is SVGAGI in the germline V gene. This CDR3 region has 15 residues. Trimming pared 5 bases from V and 0 bases from J, leaving 12 bases between. The CDR3 sequence is CASSPPRVSTDTQYF. CDR3 in DNA: TGTGCCAGCAGTCCACCAAGAGTAAGCACAGATACGCAGTATTTT.

V usage is TRBV10-3 and J usage is TRBJ2-7; 11 bases agree with TRBD1. The CDR3 consists of 14 residues. Germline assignment: CDR1 ENHRY and CDR2 SYGVKD. Trimming took 5 bases from V and 3 from J; bases not matched to a gene: 3. The CDR3 loop is CAISRGTGGYEQYF. The CDR3 coding sequence is TGTGCCATCAGTAGAGGGACAGGGGGCTACGAGCAGTACTTC.